The 17 T cell receptor beta chains listed next were all sequenced from one sample in a study of CD8+ T cells in alopecia areata. This sample's treatment: oral pan-JAK inhibitor, 5-10 mg twice daily. RNA, once extracted, was reverse transcribed into cDNA for use as the sequencing template. Method: immunoSEQ multiplex PCR; TCRdb's copy keeps in-frame clones and lacks some. Among 200,000 or so clones listed, 55% to 75% were seen once. Sequences were derived from CD4+ T cells sorted from blood, sampled at week 24, from a patient treated with tofacitinib. These receptors came from a human donor with alopecia areata.

There are a few counts of this clone. The chain is built from TRBV5-1 and TRBJ2-5; D is tentatively TRBD1 or TRBD2 (7 bases each). In germline, CDR1 is SGHRS, CDR2 YFSETQ. V was cut by 4 bases and J by 6 bases, with 16 bases left in between. This CDR3 is built from 14 residues. The CDR3 spells CASSGTAGPKTQYF. The DNA of the CDR3 is TGCGCCAGCAGCGGGACAGCGGGGCCAAAGACCCAGTACTTC.

V usage is TRBV30 and J usage is TRBJ2-4; D is unresolved. The CDR3 runs to 13 residues. The germline V gene encodes CDR1 GTSNPN and CDR2 SVGIG (reference sequence). V was pared by 1 base and J by 0 bases, with 4 bases between. The CDR3 region has the DNA TGTGCCTGGAGTGATTTAGCCAAAAACATTCAGTACTTC. This codes for CAWSDLAKNIQYF.

This sequence joins TRBV7-3 and TRBJ1-2, with 9 bases lining up with TRBD1. The CDR3 totals 14 residues. CDR1 and CDR2 (germline): SGHTA, FQGTGA. V lost 4 bases and J lost 7; bases outside the gene matches: 7. Here the CDR3 reads CASSSSQGASGYTF. As DNA, the CDR3 is TGTGCCAGCAGCTCATCACAGGGGGCGAGTGGCTACACCTTC.

The V and J genes are TRBV5-1 and TRBJ1-1, with 8 bases lining up with TRBD1. Germline assignment: CDR1 SGHRS and CDR2 YFSETQ. V shed 4 bases, J shed 3 bases, and the junction held 5 bases outside the gene matches. The CDR3 spans 14 residues. Here the CDR3 reads CASSSGQGYTEAFF. CDR3 DNA: TGCGCCAGCAGCAGTGGACAGGGCTACACTGAAGCTTTCTTT.

This chain connects TRBV5-1 to TRBJ1-4; D is undetermined. Germline-derived CDR1 and CDR2 are SGHRS and YFSETQ. The CDR3 covers 13 residues. V lost 0 bases and J lost 7, with 7 bases in between. DNA of the CDR3: TGCGCCAGCAGCTTGGAATGGGGTGAAAAACTGTTTTTT. Its protein product is CASSLEWGEKLFF. Supplemented by reference TRBV5-1 and TRBJ1-4, the full variable domain reads KAGVTQTPRYLIKTRGQQVTLSCSPISGHRSVSWYQQTPGQGLQFLFEYFSETQRNKGNFPGRFSGRQFSNSRSEMNVSTLELGDSALYLCASSLEWGEKLFFGSGTQLSVL.

CDR3: CASSLAGLAGKTQYF. The DNA of the CDR3 is TGTGCCAGCAGTTTAGCCGGCCTAGCGGGAAAGACCCAGTACTTC. The chain couples TRBV28 to TRBJ2-5; TRBD2 matches 9 bases. The CDR3 spans 15 residues. Germline loops: CDR1 MDHEN, CDR2 SYDVKM. V shed 2 bases, J shed 6 bases, and the junction held 7 bases outside the gene matches. Complete variable domain (other parts from reference TRBV28 and TRBJ2-5): DVKVTQSSRYLVKRTGEKVFLECVQDMDHENMFWYRQDPGLGLRLIYFSYDVKMKEKGDIPEGYSVSREKKERFSLILESASTNQTSMYLCASSLAGLAGKTQYFGPGTRLLVL.

The chain couples TRBV19 to TRBJ1-2, with TRBD1 matching 7 bases. The CDR3 has 14 residues. Germline assignment: CDR1 LNHDA and CDR2 SQIVND (reference sequence). Unmatched junction bases numbered 8, after V lost 3 bases and J lost 7 bases. The CDR3 nucleotides read TGTGCCAGTAGTATTGTAGGGGGCAAGGTTGGCTACACCTTC. Its translation is CASSIVGGKVGYTF.

This clone showed up just a few times. The chain employs TRBV7-2 and TRBJ2-1, with 11 nucleotides matching TRBD2. The V segment lost 3 bases and the J segment 8 bases; nucleotides outside the gene matches: 12. The CDR3 runs 17 residues. CDR1 SGHTA and CDR2 FQGNSA come from the germline V gene. CDR3 sequence (DNA): TGTGCCAGCAGCTTGGGGTTAGCGGGAGGGGGTTGGGATGAGCAGTTCTTC. Translation: CASSLGLAGGGWDEQFF.

The CDR3 bases are TGTGCCAGCAGCTTAGACTTTGGGGGCTACGAGCAGTACTTC. It codes for CASSLDFGGYEQYF. The rearrangement joins TRBV7-9 to TRBJ2-7; either TRBD1 or TRBD2 may fit D (5 bases each). The V end was cut by 1 base, the J end by 3 bases, with 10 bases between. Germline values: CDR1 SEHNR, CDR2 FQNEAQ (reference sequence). This CDR3 is built from 14 residues.

This clone was picked up a small number of times. The chain recombines TRBV19 with TRBJ1-3; no clear D. This CDR3 has 14 amino acids. The V end lost 7 bases, the J end lost 0 bases, and 10 bases lay between the germline ends. Looked up from germline, CDR1 is LNHDA and CDR2 is SQIVND (reference sequence). CDR3 in DNA: TGTGCCAGTACCACCCGATACTCTGGAAACACCATATATTTT. This gives the protein CASTTRYSGNTIYF. Filled out from reference TRBV19 and TRBJ1-3, the complete variable domain reads DGGITQSPKYLFRKEGQNVTLSCEQNLNHDAMYWYRQDPGQGLRLIYYSQIVNDFQKGDIAEGYSVSREKKESFPLTVTSAQKNPTAFYLCASTTRYSGNTIYFGEGSWLTVV.

The V call is TRBV4-1, the J call TRBJ1-5; tentatively, D is TRBD1 (5 bases). Trimming left V 4 bases short and J 10 bases short, with 14 bases between. Per the germline V gene, CDR1 is MGHRA and CDR2 is YSYEKL. This CDR3 comprises 13 residues. The CDR3 loop reads CASSRPGTEPQHF. The CDR3 coding sequence is TGCGCCAGCAGCCGTCCGGGGACGGAACCCCAGCATTTT.

Here the CDR3 DNA reads TGTGCCAGCAGCTCGTCTACCGCCGATACGCAGTATTTT. Protein sequence: CASSSSTADTQYF. The chain couples TRBV7-2 to TRBJ2-3; D unclear. Trimming took off 4 bases at V and 6 bases at J, with 11 bases between the two ends. This CDR3 contains 13 residues. In germline, CDR1 is SGHTA, CDR2 FQGNSA.

The chain combines TRBV11-2 with TRBJ1-2; D ambiguous. Germline values: CDR1 SGHAT, CDR2 FQNNGV. CDR3 length: 13 amino acids. The V end was cut by 0 bases, the J end by 4 bases, with 6 bases between. CDR3: CASSLDPGYGYTF. As DNA, the CDR3 is TGTGCCAGCAGCTTAGATCCCGGCTATGGCTACACCTTC. Supplemented by reference TRBV11-2 and TRBJ1-2, the full variable domain reads EAGVAQSPRYKIIEKRQSVAFWCNPISGHATLYWYQQILGQGPKLLIQFQNNGVVDDSQLPKDRFSAERLKGVDSTLKIQPAKLEDSAVYLCASSLDPGYGYTFGSGTRLTVV.

The chain recombines TRBV6-6 with TRBJ1-5; D gene ambiguous. The length of the CDR3 is 16 residues. Looked up from germline, CDR1 is MNHNY and CDR2 is SVGAGI (reference sequence). Trimming took 0 bases from V and 1 from J, leaving 10 bases between them. CDR3 sequence: CASSYSRERSNQPQHF. CDR3 DNA: TGTGCCAGCAGTTACTCTAGGGAGCGGAGCAATCAGCCCCAGCATTTT.

V gene TRBV7-9 combines with J gene TRBJ1-1; D might be TRBD1 (6 bases). Deletions cut 6 bases from V and 3 bases from J, with 14 bases between. This CDR3 is 14 amino acids long. Per germline, CDR1 SEHNR and CDR2 FQNEAQ (reference sequence). The CDR3 nucleotides read TGTGCCAGCAGGTTGGGGGGCGCGCACACTGAAGCTTTCTTT. Its protein is CASRLGGAHTEAFF.

The V and J genes are TRBV9 and TRBJ2-7; the match to TRBD2 covers 7 bases. Trimming cost V 4 bases and J 2 bases; bases outside gene matches: 9. The CDR3 is 15 amino acids. CDR1 is SGDLS and CDR2 is YYNGEE in the germline V gene. The CDR3 region has the DNA TGTGCCAGCAGCCCCACGTCTAGCGGAACCTACGAGCAGTACTTC. Protein product: CASSPTSSGTYEQYF.

The chain recombines TRBV2 with TRBJ2-1; 9 bases map to TRBD2. The CDR3 contains 15 residues. Germline-derived CDR1 and CDR2 are SNHLY and FYNNEI. Germline trimming cut 3 bases from V and 8 bases from J; bases unmatched to any gene: 8. The DNA for the CDR3 is TGTGCCAGCAGTGACCTGGCGGGAGGGAACGATGAGCAGTTCTTC. Its protein product is CASSDLAGGNDEQFF.